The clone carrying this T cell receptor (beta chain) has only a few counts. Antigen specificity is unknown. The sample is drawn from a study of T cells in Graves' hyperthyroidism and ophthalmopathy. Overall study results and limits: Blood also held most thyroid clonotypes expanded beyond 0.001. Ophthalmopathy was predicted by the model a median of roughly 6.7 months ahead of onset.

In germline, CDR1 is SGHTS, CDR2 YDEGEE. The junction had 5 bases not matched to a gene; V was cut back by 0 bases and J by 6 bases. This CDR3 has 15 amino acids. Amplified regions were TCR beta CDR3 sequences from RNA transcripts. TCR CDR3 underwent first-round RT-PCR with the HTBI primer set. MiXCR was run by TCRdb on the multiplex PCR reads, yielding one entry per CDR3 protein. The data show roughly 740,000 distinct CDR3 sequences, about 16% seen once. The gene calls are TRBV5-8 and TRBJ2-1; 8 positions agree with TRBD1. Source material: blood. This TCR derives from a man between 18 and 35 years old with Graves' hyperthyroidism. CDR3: CASSLGQGAVNEQFF. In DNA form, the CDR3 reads TGTGCCAGCAGCTTGGGGCAGGGGGCGGTCAATGAGCAGTTCTTC.